The TCR beta chain described here comes from a study of regulatory T cells in long-lasting Graves disease. In its sample, this clonotype was seen once. Antigen: not known. V lost 3 bases to trimming and J lost 7 bases, with 19 bases between them. The CDR3 is 15 residues long. The time point: newly diagnosed GD, antithyroid drugs for less than 3 months. The TCR library used RNA extracted from PBMCs. Diagnosis followed American Thyroid Association guidelines for Graves' disease. Building of the TCR beta libraries involved iRepertoire HTBI primers and Arm-PCR of CDR3 regions. Per the authors' pipeline: Analysis of the samples identified under 80 TRBV and roughly 13 TRBJ segments. MiXCR, run by TCRdb on the multiplex PCR reads, gives a single entry per CDR3 protein. The V and J calls and clone size come from TCRdb's table, not from the authors' own analysis. The sample gives about 470,000 distinct CDR3 sequences, about 16% of which show up once; 12% is in the top ten.

Study outcomes and limitations: Persistent disease samples used TRBV28, TRBJ1-2 and TRBJ2-5 preferentially. Persistent Graves' cases showed lower TCR diversity than newly diagnosed cases.

This sample also belongs to another study, concerning T cells in Graves' hyperthyroidism and ophthalmopathy.

This clonotype originated in a man aged 35 to 55 with Graves disease. The V and J genes are TRBV12-3 or TRBV12-4 and TRBJ2-7, with D possibly being TRBD2 (5 bases). The input for sequencing was peripheral blood mononuclear cells (PBMCs), taken at new diagnosis, from a patient treated with antithyroid drugs. The CDR3 nucleotides read TGTGCCAGCAGTTTTGTCGGGGTCCGGGGTGATGAGCAGTACTTC. Its translation: CASSFVGVRGDEQYF.